The clone carrying this T cell receptor beta chain turned up a few times. The antigen is not known. Sample-barcoded 5' priming and a J-beta primer mix drove a second PCR of 7 to 11 cycles. A template-switch adaptor with 12 random nucleotides tagged each cDNA molecule. TCRdb recomputed calls from the 5' RACE reads with MiXCR, one row per CDR3 protein. The sample records some 700,000 distinct CDR3 sequences, about 20% being singletons. The sample originates from a study of blood T cells in healthy people across ages. Study findings and constraints: The diversity estimates, figures obtained from one million T cells, were considered underestimates.

The CDR3 totals 16 residues. Trimming removed 2 bases from V and 5 bases from J, with 16 bases in between. The germline V gene encodes CDR1 LGHDT and CDR2 YNNKEL (reference sequence). The receptor was isolated from a man aged 65-85 years in good health. The chain employs TRBV3-1 and TRBJ2-1; D is tentatively TRBD1 or TRBD2 (7 bases each). The source material was blood. The CDR3 sequence: CASSQTRGGLDNEQFF. CDR3 DNA: TGTGCCAGCAGCCAAACCAGGGGGGGGCTAGACAATGAGCAGTTCTTC.